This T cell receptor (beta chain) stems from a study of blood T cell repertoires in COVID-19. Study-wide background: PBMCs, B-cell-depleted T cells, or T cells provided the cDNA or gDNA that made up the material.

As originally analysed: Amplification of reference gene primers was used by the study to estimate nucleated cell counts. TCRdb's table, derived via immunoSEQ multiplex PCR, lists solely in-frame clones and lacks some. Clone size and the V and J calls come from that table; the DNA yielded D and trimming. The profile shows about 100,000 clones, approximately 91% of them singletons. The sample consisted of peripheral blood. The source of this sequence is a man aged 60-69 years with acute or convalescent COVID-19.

The CDR3 region has the DNA TGTGCCAGCAGCTTAGATAAGCCCCCGATCGAAGCTTTCTTT. Translation: CASSLDKPPIEAFF. The chain carries TRBV11-3 and TRBJ1-1; D call uncertain. The V end lost 0 bases, the J end lost 8 bases, and 13 bases lay between the germline ends. This CDR3 has 14 residues. Per the germline V gene, CDR1 is SGHNT and CDR2 is YENEEA.